The TCR beta chain described here comes from a study of T cell responses to AZD1222 COVID-19 vaccine (dated by TCRdb to the early 2020s). For the wider study: AZD1222 recipients with second doses at about 4 weeks or about 12 weeks were pooled, because spike-specific TCR depth and breadth did not differ between schedules. A total of approximately 250 trial participants underwent TCR sequencing, of whom some 200 had received two doses of AZD1222 and approximately 26 had received two doses of the MenACWY control vaccine. Trial participants were enrolled by age into subgroups of 18-55, 56-69 and 70-plus years, and roughly 150, 30 and 60 TCR-sequenced participants, respectively, were included in these subgroups. Study-wide conclusions, independent of this receptor: Spike-specific TCR breadth and depth rose significantly after two AZD1222 doses compared with day 0 and with MenACWY recipients. Because no day 14 peak-response samples were available, the repertoires could be characterized only after the peak T cell response. In the small 56-69-year group, the increase in depth fell short of significance, most likely because of low power. Reportedly, almost half of the unique spike-specific TCRs recognized epitopes lying outside the regions that are mutated in the B.1.351 and B.1.1.7 variants. Most participants were white British and females outnumbered males, and the authors suggested that clonal diversity may have been underestimated. Conclusions about previously exposed vaccinees are limited, since just six AZD1222 recipients were seropositive for SARS-CoV-2 at baseline. CD4 TCRs associated with the vaccine covered the entire spike protein, and the dominant responses were in regions 160-218 and 743-854.

A word on this clone: Its antigen specificity is not known. Per-base quality was not reported, and no clone a single base away is much larger than it.

The time point label on this specimen signifies: baseline before first vaccination. The vaccinee samples were drawn from two UK trials, COV001 and COV002, one of which was a single-blind randomized controlled phase 2/3 trial testing AZD1222 (ChAdOx1 nCoV-19) in healthy adults. Trial participant PBMC samples were collected at day 0 and day 28 after the second dose for TCRbeta chain sequencing. The CDR3 spans 12 residues, from the cysteine through the phenylalanine. The sequence is cut down to CDR3 DNA, 36 bases in frame from base 1. CDR1 and CDR2 were assigned from the germline V gene (reference sequence) as LGHDT and YNNKEL. V is reduced by 0 bases and J by 10 bases, leaving a spacing of 6 bases between them. The CDR3 regions of human TCRbeta chains were analyzed by immunosequencing. The paper's data handling went like this. Repertoire TCRs were checked for matches against a reference library of SARS-CoV-2-specific TCRs that had been generated using the MIRA antigen-specificity platform. Breadth was defined as the fraction of unique TCRs that were SARS-CoV-2-associated. Depth was defined as the fraction of total T cells that were SARS-CoV-2-associated. Using the MIRA data, every spike-specific TCR was mapped to the spike region that the TCR reacted to and assigned to either a CD4 or a CD8 class. Log10-transformed breadth and depth values were compared by one-way ANOVA with Sidak's multiple comparisons tests. As stored in TCRdb, this immuneACCESS dataset retains in-frame rearrangements with V and J assigned. A fraction of the clones does not appear; measured against another copy, unresolved V genes explain less than half of the discrepancy, and the remainder lacks a known reason. V and J calls and clone size are as listed in that table; D and trimming were resolved from the DNA. This sample gives about 80,000 clones in total; approximately 90% of them show up just once. The top ten constitute 24% of the sample.

This sequence originates from an adult in good health. The source was peripheral blood, collected on day 0 of AZD1222 vaccination. The chain joins TRBV3-1 (or the pseudogene TRBV3-2) to TRBJ1-4; no D gene is confidently identified. Read as DNA, the sequence is TGTGCCAGCAGCCAAGAGGGAAGAAAACTGTTTTTT. Its amino acids are CASSQEGRKLFF.